A selection of T cell receptor beta chains follows, all from one sample in a study of metastatic and nonmetastatic thyroid tumors. MiXCR re-clonotyped the PCR reads for TCRdb. The profile shows 25,000 to 35,000 clones, over 15% of them singletons. The sample consisted of blood. These receptors all stem from a female donor with papillary thyroid cancer or a benign thyroid nodule (not recorded which). Some clones in this sample may be carry-over from other donors' samples. Each CDR3 is given with its conserved first and last residue.

>TRBV9|TRBJ2-1
CASSVAGKWSGRAQNEQFF
>TRBV9|TRBJ2-1
CASSPSLRVNEQFF
>TRBV4-2|TRBJ2-1
CASSQGEGLAYDNEQFF
>TRBV6-1|TRBJ2-5
CASSLGLAEETQYF
>TRBV11-1|TRBJ1-2
CASSASGTEPNYGYTF
>TRBV5-1|TRBJ1-1
CASSLGKWSTEAFF
>TRBV2|TRBJ2-6
CASSETAGANVLTF
>TRBV20-1|TRBJ2-1
CSGRPLPAGGENEQFF
>TRBV30|TRBJ2-2
CAWSRRWQSNTGELFF
>TRBV20-1|TRBJ2-5
CSAPPGTDTQETQYF
>TRBV6-1|TRBJ1-2
CASAPGGNYGYTF
>TRBV28|TRBJ1-1
CASKRRPGRMRTEAFF
>TRBV6-7|TRBJ2-1
CASRPRLAVKFNDQFF
>TRBV6-2/TRBV6-3|TRBJ2-2
CASSYSDGAGELFF
>TRBV7-2|TRBJ2-7
CASSLVQGFYEQYF
>TRBV27|TRBJ2-7
CATKAGDRYGQYF
>TRBV28|TRBJ1-1
CASGSAVAASKAFF
>TRBV10-3|TRBJ1-5
CAISATGPAGQPQHF
>TRBV20-1|TRBJ2-7
CSARECRTSIYEQYF
>TRBV19|TRBJ1-4
CASSRWNKGEKLFF
>TRBV28|TRBJ2-7
CASSSTGVLYEQYF
>TRBV6-1|TRBJ2-5
CASSVTSWVQETQYF
>TRBV11-2|TRBJ1-4
CASSLNDRGGEKLFF
>TRBV10-2|TRBJ2-2
CASSEWDKRDQPGELFF
>TRBV6-2/TRBV6-3|TRBJ2-3
CASSYLRLAGNTDTQYF
>TRBV20-1|TRBJ2-7
CSARAGGSYEQYF
>TRBV11-2|TRBJ2-1
CASSLGLAGEYNEQFF
>TRBV7-3|TRBJ2-1
CASSLTPLAGVQEQFF
>TRBV4-3|TRBJ2-7
CASPTSGGYYEQYF
>TRBV12-3/TRBV12-4|TRBJ2-7
CASSHRGGYEQYF
>TRBV7-3|TRBJ2-3
CASTLGIDTQYF
>TRBV6-5|TRBJ2-7
CASSYRDRALYEQYF
>TRBV28|TRBJ1-6
CASSLMVRDSPLHF
>TRBV20-1|TRBJ1-5
CSARARGLVRQPQHF
>TRBV7-9|TRBJ2-3
CASSLRGLGTDTQYF
>TRBV28|TRBJ2-7
CASSLGEQYF
>TRBV12-3/TRBV12-4|TRBJ2-1
CASSQLAYNEQFF
>TRBV7-6|TRBJ2-1
CASSLARREFNNEQFF
>TRBV28|TRBJ1-4
CASWGWSHNEKLFF
>TRBV27|TRBJ2-7
CATKAGDRYEQYF
>TRBV27|TRBJ2-7
CASILGVGPYEQYF
>TRBV6-5|TRBJ1-2
CASSYSGYYGYTF
>TRBV20-1|TRBJ1-5
CSASVDRGDFVNQPQHF
>TRBV7-8|TRBJ2-1
CASSRGRRNEQFF
>TRBV27|TRBJ1-1
CASSSFRGGEAFF
>TRBV19|TRBJ2-2
CASSIAFGQGNTGELFF
>TRBV6-2/TRBV6-3|TRBJ1-1
CASIRIFDRVTEAFF
>TRBV7-2|TRBJ1-2
CASSFPIGSNYGYTF
>TRBV5-1|TRBJ2-1
CASSPSVGAHEQFF
>TRBV20-1|TRBJ1-2
CSARGSTAYGYTF